This T cell receptor beta chain was sequenced for a study of blood T cell repertoires in COVID-19. Study as a whole: Donors in the United States, Italy and Spain gave samples during acute or convalescent COVID-19.

In terms of age and location, participants ranged from about 18 to 95 years and lived in under 30 US areas. Donors in Cohort 3 who had recovered were those with two negative PCRs, healthcare professional clearance, or resolution of their symptoms. V lost 4 bases, J lost 2 bases, and 20 bases lay in between. CDR1 and CDR2 (germline): SGHRS, YFSETQ. The CDR3 has 17 residues. Here immunoSEQ multiplex PCR was the method, and the copy in TCRdb shows in-frame clones only, minus some. Among about 400,000 clones listed, about 90% were seen once. Sequencing was performed on PBMCs or T cells enriched from blood (not recorded which). The chain is built from TRBV5-1 and TRBJ2-3, with D hard to call. This TCR derives from a woman aged 25 to 39 who had recovered from COVID-19. In DNA, the CDR3 is TGCGCCAGCAGCCCCACTATAGACTCTAGGCTCACAGATACGCAGTATTTT. Translating it yields CASSPTIDSRLTDTQYF.